A selection of T cell receptor beta chains follows, all from one sample in a study of T cells after yellow fever vaccination. TCRdb used MiXCR to reprocess the 5' RACE reads, holding one entry per CDR3 protein. The sample comprises some 560,000 distinct CDR3 sequences, approximately 21% of which are singletons, and roughly an eighth rests with the top ten. Source: PBMCs, taken 15 days after the yellow fever booster vaccination. Receptors were obtained from a man aged 25 to 40 who received the YFV17D yellow fever vaccine. Both conserved end residues are part of each CDR3. Fields, in order: D gene, clone size, V gene, J gene, CDR3 protein, CDR3 DNA. D genes are given only for firm matches. A row's size may be missing; if present it is once, few, many or a size class.

D: NA
size: NA
V: TRBV20-1
J: TRBJ1-5
CDR3: CSADLGVRQPQHF
DNA: TGCAGTGCCGACCTCGGGGTCAGACAGCCCCAGCATTTT

D: TRBD2
size: few
V: TRBV3-1
J: TRBJ2-1
CDR3: CASSQGPSGRGEQFF
DNA: TGTGCCAGCAGCCAAGGGCCTAGCGGGAGGGGTGAGCAGTTCTTC

D: TRBD2
size: NA
V: TRBV4-3
J: TRBJ2-3
CDR3: CASSPSTTSGSTDTQYF
DNA: TGCGCCAGCAGCCCCTCGACGACTAGCGGGAGCACAGATACGCAGTATTTT

D: NA
size: many
V: TRBV4-2
J: TRBJ1-1
CDR3: CASSQDDTEAFF
DNA: TGTGCCAGCAGCCAAGATGACACTGAAGCTTTCTTT

D: NA
size: few
V: TRBV3-1
J: TRBJ2-5
CDR3: CASSQVETQYF
DNA: TGTGCCAGCAGCCAAGTCGAGACCCAGTACTTC

D: NA
size: few
V: TRBV4-2
J: TRBJ1-2
CDR3: CASSQAVTNYGYTF
DNA: TGTGCCAGCAGCCAAGCTGTCACGAACTATGGCTACACCTTC

D: TRBD1
size: NA
V: TRBV15
J: TRBJ2-7
CDR3: CATSRDTGQGSYEQYF
DNA: TGTGCCACCAGCAGAGATACTGGACAGGGGAGTTACGAGCAGTACTTC

D: TRBD1
size: NA
V: TRBV7-9
J: TRBJ2-1
CDR3: CASSPSFRTGEYNEQFF
DNA: TGTGCCAGCAGCCCATCTTTCAGGACAGGGGAATACAATGAGCAGTTCTTC

D: TRBD1
size: NA
V: TRBV7-9
J: TRBJ2-2
CDR3: CASSNRGIGELFF
DNA: TGTGCCAGCAGCAACAGGGGTATCGGGGAGCTGTTTTTT

D: NA
size: few
V: TRBV4-3
J: TRBJ2-1
CDR3: CASSQDTGYEQFF
DNA: TGCGCCAGCAGCCAAGATACGGGATACGAGCAGTTCTTC

D: TRBD1
size: few
V: TRBV10-3
J: TRBJ1-1
CDR3: CAVSEGAAEAFF
DNA: TGTGCCGTCTCCGAGGGGGCCGCTGAAGCTTTCTTT

D: NA
size: few
V: TRBV10-3
J: TRBJ2-5
CDR3: CAISEEQETQYF
DNA: TGTGCCATCAGTGAAGAGCAAGAGACCCAGTACTTC

D: NA
size: NA
V: TRBV6-2/TRBV6-3
J: TRBJ2-5
CDR3: CASSLGTVETQYF
DNA: TGTGCCAGCAGTCTCGGTACGGTCGAGACCCAGTACTTC

D: NA
size: NA
V: TRBV20-1
J: TRBJ2-1
CDR3: CSATRGRPYNEQFF
DNA: TGCAGTGCTACCCGTGGCCGCCCCTACAATGAGCAGTTCTTC

D: TRBD2
size: NA
V: TRBV20-1
J: TRBJ2-7
CDR3: CSALGRGRARNEQYF
DNA: TGCAGTGCCCTCGGTCGCGGGAGGGCCCGGAACGAGCAGTACTTC

D: TRBD2
size: few
V: TRBV20-1
J: TRBJ2-4
CDR3: CSARDRERDVNIQYF
DNA: TGCAGTGCTAGAGATAGGGAGCGGGACGTAAACATTCAGTACTTC

D: NA
size: few
V: TRBV28
J: TRBJ1-3
CDR3: CASLLGGSGNTIYF
DNA: TGTGCCAGCCTCCTGGGAGGGAGTGGAAACACCATATATTTT

D: NA
size: few
V: TRBV6-2/TRBV6-3
J: TRBJ2-1
CDR3: CASNPGAGNEQFF
DNA: TGTGCCAGCAACCCGGGGGCGGGGAATGAGCAGTTCTTC

D: NA
size: NA
V: TRBV7-2
J: TRBJ2-1
CDR3: CASSLGTHISYNEQFF
DNA: TGTGCCAGCAGCTTAGGGACACATATCTCCTACAATGAGCAGTTCTTC

D: NA
size: NA
V: TRBV20-1
J: TRBJ2-1
CDR3: CSAARDSFWNEQFF
DNA: TGCAGTGCTGCCCGGGACTCCTTCTGGAATGAGCAGTTCTTC

D: NA
size: NA
V: TRBV20-1
J: TRBJ1-1
CDR3: CSARDSGTGNTEAFF
DNA: TGCAGTGCTAGAGATAGCGGGACGGGGAACACTGAAGCTTTCTTT

D: NA
size: NA
V: TRBV5-1
J: TRBJ2-1
CDR3: CASSPSGLKNGEQFF
DNA: TGCGCCAGCAGTCCTTCGGGACTGAAAAACGGTGAGCAGTTCTTC

D: TRBD2
size: few
V: TRBV29-1
J: TRBJ2-7
CDR3: CSAGGSGSYEQYF
DNA: TGCAGCGCGGGGGGTTCGGGGTCCTACGAGCAGTACTTC

D: TRBD1
size: NA
V: TRBV20-1
J: TRBJ1-1
CDR3: CSARGVGRGGRTEAFF
DNA: TGCAGTGCTAGGGGGGTGGGAAGAGGGGGCCGGACTGAAGCTTTCTTT

D: NA
size: few
V: TRBV4-1
J: TRBJ2-7
CDR3: CASSQDRAAPPYEQYF
DNA: TGCGCCAGCAGCCAAGATAGGGCGGCCCCCCCCTACGAGCAGTACTTC